The 24 T cell receptor beta chains reported below all come from one sample, sequenced in a study of blood T cell repertoires in COVID-19. The protocol was immunoSEQ multiplex PCR, while the TCRdb copy is restricted to in-frame clones and leaves out a portion. This table holds over 200,000 clones, around nine tenths found once. The sequenced material came from peripheral blood. The receptors here all came from a man in his 60s who had recovered from COVID-19.

The rearrangement joins TRBV14 to TRBJ2-3; D may be TRBD1 (5 bases). Germline lookup yields CDR1 SGHDN and CDR2 FVKESK. The V end lost 4 bases, the J end lost 3 bases, and 17 bases lay between the germline ends. This CDR3 contains 16 residues. CDR3: CASSPTRTKGTDTQYF. The CDR3 DNA sequence: TGTGCCAGCAGCCCCACCCGGACCAAGGGGACAGATACGCAGTATTTT.

The V call is TRBV5-4, the J call TRBJ2-7; D is unresolved. V lost 4 bases to trimming and J lost 0 bases, with 14 bases between them. Germline CDR1 is SGHNT and CDR2 is YYREEE (reference sequence). The CDR3 has 15 amino acids. The CDR3 loop is CASSPSGGSSYEQYF. DNA for the CDR3: TGTGCCAGCAGCCCCTCCGGCGGAAGCTCCTACGAGCAGTACTTC.

This chain uses TRBV18 with TRBJ2-2; 9 bases are a match to TRBD2. This CDR3 has 17 amino acids. J was trimmed by 5 bases and V by 0 bases; bases with no gene match: 7. Looked up from germline, CDR1 is KGHSH and CDR2 is LQKENI. The CDR3 nucleotides read TGTGCCAGCTCACCACCGACCCTAGCGGGACCAACCGGGGAGCTGTTTTTT. It is translated as CASSPPTLAGPTGELFF.

This clone was recorded only once. The J gene is TRBJ1-1, the V gene TRBV14, with D maybe TRBD1 (5 bases). V shed 2 bases and J shed 7 bases, with 14 bases lying between them. The CDR3 sequence is 14 residues long. CDR1 SGHDN and CDR2 FVKESK come from the germline V gene. The CDR3 nucleotides read TGTGCCAGCAGCCAACGCACAGGCCTGCTTGAAGCTTTCTTT. This sequence encodes CASSQRTGLLEAFF.

This clone was found a few times. The chain couples TRBV3-1 (or the pseudogene TRBV3-2) to TRBJ2-7; the match to TRBD2 covers 9 bases. The junction had 10 bases not matched to a gene; V was cut back by 4 bases and J by 6 bases. Germline CDR1 is LGHDT and CDR2 is YNNKEL (reference sequence). The length of the CDR3 is 15 residues. The CDR3 sequence is CASSPTGTSLGEQYF. Written as DNA, the CDR3 is TGTGCCAGCAGCCCAACCGGGACTAGCTTGGGCGAGCAGTACTTC.

The chain uses TRBV30 and TRBJ2-7; 9 bases line up with TRBD1. The CDR3 length is 14 residues. The germline CDR1 and CDR2 sequences are GTSNPN and SVGIG (reference sequence). V lost 3 bases to trimming and J lost 0 bases; unmatched junction nucleotides: 3. The CDR3 DNA reads as TGTGCCTGGAGGGTGACAGGGGGCTCCTACGAGCAGTACTTC. This codes for CAWRVTGGSYEQYF.

As regards this clone: At one of its ends the junction is not consistent with the germline gene, which may arise from a read error. V gene TRBV11-2 combines with J gene TRBJ2-2; 10 bases are shared with TRBD1. The CDR3 totals 15 residues. Germline V gene lookup returns CDR1 SGHAT and CDR2 FQNNGV. The CDR3 reads CASSLDRGRTGELFF. The DNA of the CDR3 is TGTGCCAGCAGCCTAGACAGGGGGCGGACCGGGGAGCTGTTTTTT.

The rearrangement uses TRBV7-2 and TRBJ2-5; D remains unclear. The germline CDR1 and CDR2 sequences are SGHTA and FQGNSA. CDR3 size: 13 residues. Trimming shortened V by 5 bases and J by 5 bases, and 12 bases separated the two germline ends. This chain's CDR3 is CASSQSEEETQYF. CDR3 nucleotide sequence: TGTGCCAGCAGCCAGAGCGAGGAGGAGACCCAGTACTTC.

About this clone itself: This same CDR3 is encoded by further DNA sequences in the sample. The J gene is TRBJ2-7, the V gene TRBV6-5; 9 bases fit TRBD1. This CDR3 spans 13 amino acids. With 5 bases clipped from V and 5 bases from J, the junction kept 4 bases outside the gene matches. Per the germline V gene, CDR1 is MNHEY and CDR2 is SVGAGI. The CDR3 protein is CASSLRDRDEQYF. Written as DNA, the CDR3 is TGTGCCAGCAGTCTCCGGGACAGGGACGAGCAGTACTTC.

The V and J genes are TRBV28 and TRBJ2-1; tentatively, D is TRBD2 (6 bases). Trimming stripped 6 bases from V and 2 bases from J, with 14 bases between. Germline V gene sequence: CDR1 MDHEN, CDR2 SYDVKM. This CDR3 contains 15 residues. This CDR3 reads CASSGGGWAYNEQFF. In nucleotides, the CDR3 is TGTGCCAGCAGCGGGGGAGGTTGGGCCTACAATGAGCAGTTCTTC. The full variable domain, rest sourced from reference TRBV28 and TRBJ2-1, is DVKVTQSSRYLVKRTGEKVFLECVQDMDHENMFWYRQDPGLGLRLIYFSYDVKMKEKGDIPEGYSVSREKKERFSLILESASTNQTSMYLCASSGGGWAYNEQFFGPGTRLTVL.

V usage is TRBV6-1 and J usage is TRBJ2-7, with no clear D. The CDR3 totals 14 residues. Trimming left V 3 bases short and J 0 bases short, with 9 bases between. Germline V CDR1 and CDR2: MNHNS, SASEGT. DNA of the CDR3: TGTGCCAGCAGTGAGTACACTAACTCCTACGAGCAGTACTTC. Its protein product is CASSEYTNSYEQYF.

V gene TRBV27 combines with J gene TRBJ2-1; a possible D gene is TRBD1 (5 bases). With 10 bases removed from V and 0 bases from J, the gap between germline ends came to 16 bases. The CDR3 sequence is 15 residues long. The germline V gene has CDR1 MNHEY and CDR2 SMNVEV (reference sequence). The CDR3 nucleotides read TGTGCCACCCGATCAGGGCTTAGCTCCTACAATGAGCAGTTCTTC. Its translation is CATRSGLSSYNEQFF.

The rearrangement uses TRBV27 and TRBJ2-7, with D possibly being TRBD1 (6 bases). The CDR3 covers 13 residues. Germline CDR1 reads MNHEY; CDR2 reads SMNVEV (reference sequence). The V gene lost 5 bases and the J gene lost 0 bases, with 8 bases spanning the gap. The CDR3, as DNA: TGTGCCAGCAGTCGACAGGACTCCTACGAGCAGTACTTC. Translation: CASSRQDSYEQYF.

The rearrangement joins TRBV6-5 to TRBJ2-7; D is possibly TRBD2 (5 bases). Germline V gene sequence: CDR1 MNHEY, CDR2 SVGAGI. The CDR3 has 12 residues. Trimming shortened V by 7 bases and J by 5 bases, and 12 bases separated the two germline ends. The DNA for the CDR3 is TGTGCCAGCAAACCGGGATCTGACGAGCAGTACTTC. Protein: CASKPGSDEQYF.

This chain links TRBV7-2 with TRBJ1-6; D gene ambiguous. CDR1 is SGHTA and CDR2 is FQGNSA in the germline V gene. V was clipped by 2 bases and J by 7 bases, with 9 bases between them. The CDR3 spans 14 residues. The CDR3 sequence: CASSLYRTNSPLHF. The CDR3 DNA reads as TGTGCCAGCAGCTTATACAGAACCAATTCACCCCTCCACTTT. The full variable domain, in which reference TRBV7-2 and TRBJ1-6 provide the parts outside the CDR3, is GAGVSQSPSNKVTEKGKDVELRCDPISGHTALYWYRQSLGQGLEFLIYFQGNSAPDKSGLPSDRFSAERTGGSVSTLTIQRTQQEDSAVYLCASSLYRTNSPLHFGNGTRLTVT.

The rearrangement uses TRBV14 and TRBJ2-4; TRBD2 matches 8 bases. The CDR3 spans 14 residues. Germline CDR1 SGHDN, CDR2 FVKESK. Losses at the gene ends were 0 bases for V and 11 bases for J; bases not matched to a gene: 6. The CDR3 nucleotides read TGTGCCAGCAGCCAAGAACGGGAGGGCGGGTTTCAGTACTTC. It translates to CASSQEREGGFQYF.

CDR3 DNA: TGTGCCAGCAGCCCGACAGGGTCCTCCTACAATGAGCAGTTCTTC. Protein sequence: CASSPTGSSYNEQFF. The chain employs TRBV11-3 and TRBJ2-1; 7 bases line up with TRBD1. Germline lookup yields CDR1 SGHNT and CDR2 YENEEA. Losses at the gene ends were 5 bases for V and 0 bases for J; bases not matched to a gene: 4. The CDR3 has 15 amino acids.

The chain has TRBV5-1 and TRBJ2-5; 9 bases fit TRBD1. V lost 4 bases, J lost 5 bases, and 9 bases stayed unmatched. Germline V gene data show CDR1 as SGHRS and CDR2 as YFSETQ. The CDR3 runs to 15 residues. Here the CDR3 DNA reads TGCGCCAGCAGCCTACAGGGACAGGGAAGTGAGACCCAGTACTTC. Translated: CASSLQGQGSETQYF. Based on the CDR3 plus reference TRBV5-1 and TRBJ2-5, the full variable domain is KAGVTQTPRYLIKTRGQQVTLSCSPISGHRSVSWYQQTPGQGLQFLFEYFSETQRNKGNFPGRFSGRQFSNSRSEMNVSTLELGDSALYLCASSLQGQGSETQYFGPGTRLLVL.

V usage is TRBV3-1 (or the pseudogene TRBV3-2) and J usage is TRBJ2-1; the match to TRBD2 covers 8 bases. Per the germline V gene, CDR1 is LGHDT and CDR2 is YNNKEL (reference sequence). With V trimmed by 1 base and J by 7 bases, 6 bases remained unmatched. This CDR3 comprises 15 residues. The CDR3 DNA reads as TGTGCCAGCAGCCAAGGAGCGGGAGCGGGGAATGAGCAGTTCTTC. It translates to CASSQGAGAGNEQFF.

This chain uses TRBV5-4 with TRBJ2-5, with a tentative D call TRBD2 (6 bases). CDR3 length: 15 amino acids. The germline V and J ends were trimmed by 1 base and 5 bases, with 15 bases remaining between them. Germline V gives CDR1 SGHNT, CDR2 YYREEE (reference sequence). For the CDR3, the DNA is TGTGCCAGCAGCTTGCGAACCGGGGGAACTGAGACCCAGTACTTC. Amino acid sequence: CASSLRTGGTETQYF.

V usage is TRBV14 and J usage is TRBJ1-1; no firm D call. Germline loops: CDR1 SGHDN, CDR2 FVKESK. There are 15 residues in the CDR3. Trimming took off 4 bases at V and 3 bases at J, with 15 bases between the two ends. Here the CDR3 reads CASSPHRGFDTEAFF. DNA for the CDR3: TGTGCCAGCAGCCCCCACCGAGGGTTTGACACTGAAGCTTTCTTT.

A few counts support this clone. The rearrangement links TRBV10-2 to TRBJ1-3; no firm D call. CDR1 and CDR2 from the germline V gene are WSHSY and SAAADI. The CDR3 runs to 14 residues. V lost 8 bases and J 8 bases, leaving 19 bases between the germline ends. CDR3 sequence: CASALNGVEDTIYF. The CDR3, as DNA: TGCGCCAGCGCCCTTAACGGGGTGGAAGACACCATATATTTT.

This chain uses TRBV6-5 with TRBJ2-3; TRBD1 matches at 7 bases. CDR1 is MNHEY, CDR2 SVGAGI, per germline. V shed 7 bases, J shed 0 bases, and the junction held 7 bases outside the gene matches. The CDR3 spans 15 residues. The DNA for the CDR3 is TGTGCCAGCACCATTACGGACAGGAGCACAGATACGCAGTATTTT. Translating gives CASTITDRSTDTQYF.

This clone showed up just a few times. The V call is TRBV27, the J call TRBJ1-6, with 7 bases matching TRBD1. Unmatched junction bases numbered 6, after V lost 6 bases and J lost 7 bases. The CDR3 is 14 amino acids. The germline V gene encodes CDR1 MNHEY and CDR2 SMNVEV (reference sequence). The CDR3 DNA sequence: TGTGCCAGCAGCTCCACAGGGGTGAATTCACCCCTCCACTTT. This codes for CASSSTGVNSPLHF.